Detailed here is one T cell receptor beta chain. The data were taken from a study of shared clonotypes between healthy human individuals. Assay execution proceeded at the deep level. Researchers divided each subset's genomic DNA evenly across several immunoSEQ plates. Profiled with immunoSEQ multiplex PCR; TCRdb holds only in-frame clones, not every one. The data hold hundreds of thousands of clones, with more than 75% observed a single time. Sequencing was done on a sample of PBMCs. This TCR was sampled from a woman in her 40s in good health. Some clones in this sample may be carry-over from other donors' samples.

CDR3: CASSSDRGPGSPLHF. CDR3 DNA sequence: TGTGCCAGCAGCAGCGACAGGGGGCCCGGTTCACCCCTCCACTTT. V is TRBV7-9 and J is TRBJ1-6, with 10 bases that match TRBD1. Trimming at V came to 5 bases and at J to 9 bases, leaving 7 bases not matched to a gene. Germline V gene sequence: CDR1 SEHNR, CDR2 FQNEAQ (reference sequence). The CDR3 loop spans 15 amino acids.